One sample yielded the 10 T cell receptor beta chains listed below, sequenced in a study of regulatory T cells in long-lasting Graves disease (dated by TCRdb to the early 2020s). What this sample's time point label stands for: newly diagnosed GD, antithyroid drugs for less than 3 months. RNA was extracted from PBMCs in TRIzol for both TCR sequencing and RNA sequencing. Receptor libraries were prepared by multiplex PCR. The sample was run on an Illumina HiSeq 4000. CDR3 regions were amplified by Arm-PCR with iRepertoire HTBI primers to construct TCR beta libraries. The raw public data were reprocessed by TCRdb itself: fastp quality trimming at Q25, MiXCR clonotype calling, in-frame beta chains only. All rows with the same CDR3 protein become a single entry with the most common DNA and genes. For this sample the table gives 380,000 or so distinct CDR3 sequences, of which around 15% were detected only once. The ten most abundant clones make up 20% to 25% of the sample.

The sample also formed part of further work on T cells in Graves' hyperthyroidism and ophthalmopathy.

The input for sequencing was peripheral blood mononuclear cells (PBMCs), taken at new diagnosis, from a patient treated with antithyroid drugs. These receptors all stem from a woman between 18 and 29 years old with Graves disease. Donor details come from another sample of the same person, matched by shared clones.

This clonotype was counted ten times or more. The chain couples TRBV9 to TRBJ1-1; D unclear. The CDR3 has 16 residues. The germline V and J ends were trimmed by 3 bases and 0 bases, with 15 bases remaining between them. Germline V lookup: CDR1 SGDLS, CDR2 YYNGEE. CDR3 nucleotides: TGTGCCAGCAGCGCCGTGGGGAGGCAGGTGAACACTGAAGCTTTCTTT. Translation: CASSAVGRQVNTEAFF.

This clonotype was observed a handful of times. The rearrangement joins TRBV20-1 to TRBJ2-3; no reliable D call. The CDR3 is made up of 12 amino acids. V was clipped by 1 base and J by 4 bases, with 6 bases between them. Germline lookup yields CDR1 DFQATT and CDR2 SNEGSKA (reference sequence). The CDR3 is CSARAASDTQYF. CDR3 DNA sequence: TGCAGTGCTAGAGCCGCATCAGATACGCAGTATTTT.

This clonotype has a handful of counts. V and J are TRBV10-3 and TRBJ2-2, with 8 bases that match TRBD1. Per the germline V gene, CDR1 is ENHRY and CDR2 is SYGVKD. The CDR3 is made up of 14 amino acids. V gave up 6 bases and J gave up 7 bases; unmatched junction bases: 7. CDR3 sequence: CAIRPDRAGGELFF. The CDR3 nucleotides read TGTGCCATCAGGCCGGACAGGGCTGGCGGGGAGCTGTTTTTT.

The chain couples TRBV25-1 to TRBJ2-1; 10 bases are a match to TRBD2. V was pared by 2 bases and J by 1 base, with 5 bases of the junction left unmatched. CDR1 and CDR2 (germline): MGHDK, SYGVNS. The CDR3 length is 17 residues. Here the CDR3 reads CASSEVAGGVSYNEQFF. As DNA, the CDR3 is TGTGCCAGCAGTGAAGTAGCGGGAGGAGTTTCCTACAATGAGCAGTTCTTC.

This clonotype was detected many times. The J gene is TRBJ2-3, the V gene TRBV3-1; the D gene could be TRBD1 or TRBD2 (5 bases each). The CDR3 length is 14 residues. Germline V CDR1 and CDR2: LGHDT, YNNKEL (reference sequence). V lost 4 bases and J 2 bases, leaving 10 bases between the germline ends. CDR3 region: CASSRWDHTDTQYF. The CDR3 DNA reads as TGTGCCAGCAGCCGATGGGACCACACAGATACGCAGTATTTT.

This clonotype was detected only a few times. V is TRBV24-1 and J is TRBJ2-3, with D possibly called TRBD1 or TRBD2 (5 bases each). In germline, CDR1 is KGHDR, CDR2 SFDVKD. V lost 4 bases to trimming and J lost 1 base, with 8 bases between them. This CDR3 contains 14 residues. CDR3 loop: CATSDRDGTDTQYF. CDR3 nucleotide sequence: TGTGCCACCAGTGACCGGGACGGCACAGATACGCAGTATTTT.

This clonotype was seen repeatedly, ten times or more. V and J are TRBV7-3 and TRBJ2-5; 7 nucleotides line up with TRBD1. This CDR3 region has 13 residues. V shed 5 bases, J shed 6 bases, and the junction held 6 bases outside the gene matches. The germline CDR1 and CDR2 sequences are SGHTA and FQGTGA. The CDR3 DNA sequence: TGTGCCAGCAGCCCAACAGGGGTCCAGACCCAGTACTTC. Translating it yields CASSPTGVQTQYF.

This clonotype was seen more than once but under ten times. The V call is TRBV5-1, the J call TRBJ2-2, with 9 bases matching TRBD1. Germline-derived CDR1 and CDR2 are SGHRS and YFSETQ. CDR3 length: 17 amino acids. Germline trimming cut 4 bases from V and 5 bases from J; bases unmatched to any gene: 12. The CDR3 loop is CASSHLPPGQGTGELFF. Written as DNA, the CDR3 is TGCGCCAGCAGCCACCTCCCACCGGGACAGGGAACCGGGGAGCTGTTTTTT.

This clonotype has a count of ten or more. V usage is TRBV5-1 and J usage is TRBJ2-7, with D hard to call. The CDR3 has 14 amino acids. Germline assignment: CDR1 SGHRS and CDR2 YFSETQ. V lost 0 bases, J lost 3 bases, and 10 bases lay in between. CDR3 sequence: CASSLEALHYEQYF. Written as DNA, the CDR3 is TGCGCCAGCAGCTTGGAGGCGCTCCACTACGAGCAGTACTTC.

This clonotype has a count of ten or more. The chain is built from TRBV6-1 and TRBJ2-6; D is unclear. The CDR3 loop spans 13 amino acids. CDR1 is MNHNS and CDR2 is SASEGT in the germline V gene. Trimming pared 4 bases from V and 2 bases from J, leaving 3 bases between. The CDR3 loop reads CASSAPGANVLTF. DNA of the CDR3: TGTGCCAGCAGTGCTCCTGGGGCCAACGTCCTGACTTTC.